This T cell receptor beta chain was sequenced for a study of cytomegalovirus exposure and HLA in healthy donors. Whole-study findings and limits: There were fewer than 200 TCR beta chains listed as cytomegalovirus-associated. Donors were assumed by presence/absence analyses to have roughly uniform sequencing depth. Later examination showed HLA-associated TCR beta chains had greater clonal expansion than equally common others.

Notes on this clone: Its cognate antigen is unknown.

60 Vbeta and 13 Jbeta primers were used in PCR. Clones were sequenced by immunoSEQ multiplex PCR, and TCRdb holds only the in-frame ones, with some missing. The sample records roughly 36,000 clones, roughly 80% being singletons. This clonotype was obtained from a male donor in good health and CMV-seronegative. The specimen sequenced was PBMCs.

CDR3 sequence: CASSRNLGTARNQPQHF. CDR3 bases: TGCGCCAGCAGCCGAAACCTGGGGACAGCGAGGAATCAGCCCCAGCATTTT. The chain couples TRBV4-3 to TRBJ1-5, with 7 bases that match TRBD1. Germline V gene data show CDR1 as LGHNA and CDR2 as YSLEER. The V gene end was trimmed by 4 bases and the J gene end by 4 bases; junction bases not matched to a gene: 13. CDR3 length: 17 amino acids.